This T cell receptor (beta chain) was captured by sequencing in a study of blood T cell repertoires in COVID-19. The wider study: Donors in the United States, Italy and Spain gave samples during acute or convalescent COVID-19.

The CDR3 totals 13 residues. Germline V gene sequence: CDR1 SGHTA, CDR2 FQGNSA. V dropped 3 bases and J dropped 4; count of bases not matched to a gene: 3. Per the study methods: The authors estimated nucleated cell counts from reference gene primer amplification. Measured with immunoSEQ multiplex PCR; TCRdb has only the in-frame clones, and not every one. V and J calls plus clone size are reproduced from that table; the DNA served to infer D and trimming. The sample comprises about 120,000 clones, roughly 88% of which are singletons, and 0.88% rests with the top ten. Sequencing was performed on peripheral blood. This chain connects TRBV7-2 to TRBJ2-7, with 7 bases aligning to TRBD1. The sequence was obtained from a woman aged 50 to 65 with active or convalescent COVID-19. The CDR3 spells CASSLQGVYEQYF. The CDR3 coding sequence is TGTGCCAGCAGCTTGCAGGGGGTGTACGAGCAGTACTTC.